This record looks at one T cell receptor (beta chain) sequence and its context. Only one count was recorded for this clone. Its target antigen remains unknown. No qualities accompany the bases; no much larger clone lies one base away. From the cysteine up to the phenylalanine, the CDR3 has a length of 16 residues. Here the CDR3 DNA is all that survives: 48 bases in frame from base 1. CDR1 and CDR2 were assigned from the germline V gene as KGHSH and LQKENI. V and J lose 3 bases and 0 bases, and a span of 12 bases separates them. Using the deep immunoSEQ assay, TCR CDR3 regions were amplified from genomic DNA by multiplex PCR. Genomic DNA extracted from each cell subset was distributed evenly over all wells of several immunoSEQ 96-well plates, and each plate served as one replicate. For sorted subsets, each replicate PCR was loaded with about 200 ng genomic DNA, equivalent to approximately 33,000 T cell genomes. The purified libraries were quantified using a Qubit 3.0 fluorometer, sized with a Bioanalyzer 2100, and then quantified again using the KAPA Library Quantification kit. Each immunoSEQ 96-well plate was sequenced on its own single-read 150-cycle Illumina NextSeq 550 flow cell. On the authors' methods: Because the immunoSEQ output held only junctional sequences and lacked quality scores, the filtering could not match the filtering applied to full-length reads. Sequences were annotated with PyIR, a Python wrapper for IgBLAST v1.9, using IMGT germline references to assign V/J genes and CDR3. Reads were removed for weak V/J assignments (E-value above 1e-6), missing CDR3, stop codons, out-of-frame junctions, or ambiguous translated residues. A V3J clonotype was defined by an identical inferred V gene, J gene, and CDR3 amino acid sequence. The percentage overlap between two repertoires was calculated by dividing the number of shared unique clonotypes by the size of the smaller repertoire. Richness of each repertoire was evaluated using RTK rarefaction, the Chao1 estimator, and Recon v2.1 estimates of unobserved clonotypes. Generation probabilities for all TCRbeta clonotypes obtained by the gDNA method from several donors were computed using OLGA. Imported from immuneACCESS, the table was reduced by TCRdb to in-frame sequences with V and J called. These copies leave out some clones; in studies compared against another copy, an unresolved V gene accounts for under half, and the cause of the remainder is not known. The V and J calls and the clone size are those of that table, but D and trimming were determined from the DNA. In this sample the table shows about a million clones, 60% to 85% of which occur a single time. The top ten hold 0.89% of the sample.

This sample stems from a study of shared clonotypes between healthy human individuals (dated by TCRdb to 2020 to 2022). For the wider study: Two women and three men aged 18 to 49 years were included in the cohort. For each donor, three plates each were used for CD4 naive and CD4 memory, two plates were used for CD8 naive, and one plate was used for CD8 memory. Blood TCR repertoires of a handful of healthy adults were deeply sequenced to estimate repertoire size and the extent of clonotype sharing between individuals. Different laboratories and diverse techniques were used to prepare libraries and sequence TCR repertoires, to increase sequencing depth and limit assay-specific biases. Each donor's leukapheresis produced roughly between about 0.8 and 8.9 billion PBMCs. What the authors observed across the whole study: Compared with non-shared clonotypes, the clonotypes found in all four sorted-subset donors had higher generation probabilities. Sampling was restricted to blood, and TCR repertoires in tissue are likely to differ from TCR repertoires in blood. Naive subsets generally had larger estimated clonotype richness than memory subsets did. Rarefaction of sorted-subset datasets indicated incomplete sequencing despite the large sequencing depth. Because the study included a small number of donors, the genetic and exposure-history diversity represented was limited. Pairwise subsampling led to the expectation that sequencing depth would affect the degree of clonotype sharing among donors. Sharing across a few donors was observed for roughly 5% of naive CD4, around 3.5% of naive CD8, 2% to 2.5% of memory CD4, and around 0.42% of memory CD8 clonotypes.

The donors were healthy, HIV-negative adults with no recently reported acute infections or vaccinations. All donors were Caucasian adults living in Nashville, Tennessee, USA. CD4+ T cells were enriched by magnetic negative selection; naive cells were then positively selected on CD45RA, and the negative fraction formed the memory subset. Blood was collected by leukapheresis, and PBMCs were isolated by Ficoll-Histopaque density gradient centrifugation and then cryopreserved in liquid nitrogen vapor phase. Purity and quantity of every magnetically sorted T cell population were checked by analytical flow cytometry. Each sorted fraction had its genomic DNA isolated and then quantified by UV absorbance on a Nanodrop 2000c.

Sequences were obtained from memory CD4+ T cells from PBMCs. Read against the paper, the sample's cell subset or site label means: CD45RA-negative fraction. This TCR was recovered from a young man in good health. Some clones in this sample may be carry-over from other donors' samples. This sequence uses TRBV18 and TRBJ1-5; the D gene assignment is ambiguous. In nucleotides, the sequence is TGTGCCAGCTCACCGATGAGTGGGAATAGCAATCAGCCCCAGCATTTT. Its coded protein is CASSPMSGNSNQPQHF.